This T cell receptor (beta chain) was sequenced during a study of neurological immune-mediated disorders. The unsorted libraries were produced from 2 million PBMCs held at -80 C. The CDR3 is 16 amino acids. Trimming stripped 2 bases from V and 14 bases from J, with 22 bases between. CDR1 SGHTA and CDR2 FQGNSA come from the germline V gene. General observations from the study: The repertoires of 18 of 34 multiple sclerosis patients fell into one related-CDR3 cluster (a possible signature) under phylogenetic grouping. Expansion of TCR clones was greatest in HTLV-1-associated myelopathy and smallest in multiple sclerosis, where it fell below that of healthy controls.

This clonotype was seen many times. Its antigen is still unknown. Synthesis of cDNA used 5'RACE (with 10-nucleotide random UMIs). TCRdb used MiXCR to reprocess the 5' RACE reads, holding one entry per CDR3 protein. This sample carries around 130,000 distinct CDR3 sequences, roughly 3.1% of them seen once, and the ten largest clones take over 1%. V gene TRBV7-2 combines with J gene TRBJ1-6; no clear D. The receptor's source is a woman in her 30s with multiple sclerosis. The sample comprised PBMCs. This CDR3 reads CASSLLPRRFGLALHF. In nucleotides, the CDR3 is TGTGCCAGCAGCTTATTGCCTCGGCGCTTTGGGTTAGCCCTCCACTTT.